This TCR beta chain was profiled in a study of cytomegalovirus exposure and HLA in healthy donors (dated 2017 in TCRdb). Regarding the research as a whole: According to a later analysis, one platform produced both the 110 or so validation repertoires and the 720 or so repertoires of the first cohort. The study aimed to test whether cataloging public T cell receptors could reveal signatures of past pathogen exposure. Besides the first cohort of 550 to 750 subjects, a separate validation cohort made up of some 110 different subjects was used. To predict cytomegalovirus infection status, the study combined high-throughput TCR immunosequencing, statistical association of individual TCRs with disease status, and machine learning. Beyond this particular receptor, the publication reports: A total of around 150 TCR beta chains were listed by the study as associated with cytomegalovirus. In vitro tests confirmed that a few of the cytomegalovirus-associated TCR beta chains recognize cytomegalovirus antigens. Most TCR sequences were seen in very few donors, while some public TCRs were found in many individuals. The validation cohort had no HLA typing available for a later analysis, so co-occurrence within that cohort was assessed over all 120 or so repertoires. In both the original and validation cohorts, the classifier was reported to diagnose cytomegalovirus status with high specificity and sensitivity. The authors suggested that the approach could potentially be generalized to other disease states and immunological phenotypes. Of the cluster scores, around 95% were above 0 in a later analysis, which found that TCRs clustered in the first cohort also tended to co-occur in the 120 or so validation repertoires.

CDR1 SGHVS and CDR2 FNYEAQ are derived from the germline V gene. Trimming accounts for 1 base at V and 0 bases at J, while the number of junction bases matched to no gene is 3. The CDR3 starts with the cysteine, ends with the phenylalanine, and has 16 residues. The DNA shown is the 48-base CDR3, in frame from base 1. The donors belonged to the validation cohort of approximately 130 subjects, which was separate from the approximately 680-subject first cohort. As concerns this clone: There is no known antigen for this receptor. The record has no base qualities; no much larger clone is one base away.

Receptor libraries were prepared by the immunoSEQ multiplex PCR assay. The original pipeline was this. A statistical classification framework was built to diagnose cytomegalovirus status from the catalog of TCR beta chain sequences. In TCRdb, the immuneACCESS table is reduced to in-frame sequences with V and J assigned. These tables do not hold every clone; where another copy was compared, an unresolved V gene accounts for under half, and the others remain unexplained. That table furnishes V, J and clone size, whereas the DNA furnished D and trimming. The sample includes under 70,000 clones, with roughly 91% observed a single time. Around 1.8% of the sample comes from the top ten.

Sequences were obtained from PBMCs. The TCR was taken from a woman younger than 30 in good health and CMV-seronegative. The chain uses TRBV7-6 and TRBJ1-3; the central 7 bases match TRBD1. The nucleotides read TGTGCCAGCAGCTTAGGGTCAGGGGGCTCTGGAAACACCATATATTTT. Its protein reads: CASSLGSGGSGNTIYF.